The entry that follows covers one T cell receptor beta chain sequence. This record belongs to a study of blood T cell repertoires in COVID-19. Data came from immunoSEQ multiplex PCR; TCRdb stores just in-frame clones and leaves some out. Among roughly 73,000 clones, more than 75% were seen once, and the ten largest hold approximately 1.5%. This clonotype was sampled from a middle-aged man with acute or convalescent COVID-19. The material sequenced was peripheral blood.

CDR3 nucleotides: TGTGCCAGCAGCTTAGGGGCTAGCGGGAGGCCGGGGAGGGATGAGCAGTTCTTC. Its protein is CASSLGASGRPGRDEQFF. V is TRBV7-6 and J is TRBJ2-1; 11 bases are a match to TRBD2. With V trimmed by 1 base and J by 8 bases, 13 bases remained unmatched. The CDR3 sequence is 18 residues long. Germline loops: CDR1 SGHVS, CDR2 FNYEAQ.